A selection of T cell receptor beta chains follows, all from one sample in a study of shared clonotypes between healthy human individuals. Assay: immunoSEQ multiplex PCR; the TCRdb copy retains only in-frame clones and omits some. The sample has roughly 1,000,000 clones, roughly 74% seen once. The material sequenced was memory CD4+ T cells from PBMCs. All receptors come from a man between 18 and 35 years old in good health. Some clones in this sample may be carry-over from other donors' samples. Both conserved end residues are part of each CDR3. The order of the fields is clone size, D gene, V gene, J gene, CDR3 protein, CDR3 DNA. D genes are given only for firm matches. Clone size, where shown, is once, few, many, or a class for clones that have expanded.

clone size: -; D gene: -; V gene: TRBV28; J gene: TRBJ2-2; CDR3 protein: CASSRPGVTGELFF; CDR3 DNA: TGTGCCAGCAGCCGGCCCGGGGTCACCGGGGAGCTGTTTTTT
clone size: -; D gene: TRBD1; V gene: TRBV7-9; J gene: TRBJ2-3; CDR3 protein: CASSPSGQGTDTQYF; CDR3 DNA: TGTGCCAGCAGCCCAAGCGGACAGGGCACAGATACGCAGTATTTT
clone size: -; D gene: -; V gene: TRBV28; J gene: TRBJ2-5; CDR3 protein: CASSPNRDIPRETQYF; CDR3 DNA: TGTGCCAGCAGTCCGAATCGGGACATACCTAGGGAGACCCAGTACTTC
clone size: -; D gene: -; V gene: TRBV2; J gene: TRBJ2-2; CDR3 protein: CASRPGVYTGELFF; CDR3 DNA: TGTGCCAGCAGACCAGGGGTGTACACCGGGGAGCTGTTTTTT
clone size: few; D gene: -; V gene: TRBV27; J gene: TRBJ2-1; CDR3 protein: CASSFVTGTNVRMPTYNEQFF; CDR3 DNA: TGTGCCAGCAGTTTCGTAACCGGGACGAACGTGAGGATGCCAACCTACAATGAGCAGTTCTTC
clone size: -; D gene: -; V gene: TRBV10-3; J gene: TRBJ2-7; CDR3 protein: CAISGQGGDEQYF; CDR3 DNA: TGTGCCATCAGTGGGCAGGGGGGAGACGAGCAGTACTTC
clone size: -; D gene: TRBD1; V gene: TRBV4-2; J gene: TRBJ1-3; CDR3 protein: CASSQDGTGGDTIYF; CDR3 DNA: TGTGCCAGCAGCCAAGACGGGACAGGGGGGGACACCATATATTTT
clone size: -; D gene: TRBD2; V gene: TRBV4-3; J gene: TRBJ2-4; CDR3 protein: CASSQEGGSGKNIQYF; CDR3 DNA: TGCGCCAGCAGCCAAGAAGGCGGGAGCGGCAAAAACATTCAGTACTTC
clone size: -; D gene: TRBD1; V gene: TRBV11-1; J gene: TRBJ2-7; CDR3 protein: CASSFSTPGQGYEQYF; CDR3 DNA: TGTGCCAGCAGCTTCAGTACTCCGGGACAGGGCTACGAGCAGTACTTC
clone size: -; D gene: -; V gene: TRBV5-1; J gene: TRBJ2-2; CDR3 protein: CASSFGYLNTGELFF; CDR3 DNA: TGCGCCAGCAGCTTCGGCTACCTGAACACCGGGGAGCTGTTTTTT